A single sample is the source of the 13 T cell receptor beta chains below, sequenced in a study of T cell responses to AZD1222 COVID-19 vaccine. The data were produced by immunoSEQ multiplex PCR, yet TCRdb's version contains in-frame clones alone and is incomplete. The repertoire holds approximately 99,000 clones, about 90% seen once, with under 3.5% in the top ten. The starting material was peripheral blood, obtained on day 0 of AZD1222 vaccination. All receptors derive from an adult in good health.

The gene calls are TRBV11-2 and TRBJ2-1, with D possibly called TRBD1 or TRBD2 (6 bases each). The V end was cut by 5 bases, the J end by 3 bases, with 11 bases between. Germline CDR1 reads SGHAT; CDR2 reads FQNNGV. This CDR3 comprises 14 residues. CDR3 protein: CASSRRDIYNEQFF. DNA of the CDR3: TGTGCCAGCAGCCGGAGGGACATCTACAATGAGCAGTTCTTC. Drawing the rest from reference TRBV11-2 and TRBJ2-1, the complete variable domain is EAGVAQSPRYKIIEKRQSVAFWCNPISGHATLYWYQQILGQGPKLLIQFQNNGVVDDSQLPKDRFSAERLKGVDSTLKIQPAKLEDSAVYLCASSRRDIYNEQFFGPGTRLTVL.

Regarding this clone: Other DNA sequences within the sample encode an identical CDR3. This chain links TRBV12-3 or TRBV12-4 with TRBJ2-5; D unclear. This CDR3 is 10 amino acids long. The V gene lost 6 bases and the J gene lost 5 bases, with 4 bases spanning the gap. The CDR3, as DNA: TGTGCCAGCAGCGGTGAGACCCAGTACTTC. Its translation: CASSGETQYF.

The chain links TRBV5-8 to TRBJ2-3; tentatively, D is TRBD1 (5 bases). CDR3 length equals 19 residues. The V and J ends lost 2 bases and 2 bases respectively, with 24 bases between them. CDR1 is SGHTS, CDR2 YDEGEE, per germline. In DNA form, the CDR3 reads TGTGCCAGCAGCTTAGGCCAGGGTCCAGGACCAAAGTACACAGATACGCAGTATTTT. Translated, it gives CASSLGQGPGPKYTDTQYF.

V and J are TRBV7-2 and TRBJ1-2, with TRBD1 as a possible D gene (5 bases). The CDR3 totals 13 residues. V was clipped by 5 bases and J by 8 bases, with 15 bases between them. Germline V gene lookup returns CDR1 SGHTA and CDR2 FQGNSA. CDR3 coding DNA: TGTGCCAGCAGCCGAACGGGGGAAGGAGGCTACACCTTC. Translation gives CASSRTGEGGYTF.

This chain links TRBV15 with TRBJ1-4; a possible D gene is TRBD1 (5 bases). Germline V gene sequence: CDR1 LNHNV, CDR2 YYDKDF (reference sequence). CDR3 size: 15 residues. The V end was cut by 8 bases, the J end by 0 bases, with 13 bases between. The CDR3 bases are TGTGCCACCTGCCCGGGGGGTCCAACTAATGAAAAACTGTTTTTT. Encoded protein: CATCPGGPTNEKLFF.

The rearrangement uses TRBV10-3 and TRBJ1-1, with D maybe TRBD1 (5 bases). CDR1 and CDR2 (germline): ENHRY, SYGVKD. Trimming pared 6 bases from V and 5 bases from J, leaving 16 bases between. The CDR3 length is 14 residues. This CDR3 is CAIRAGQGYTEAFF. Here the CDR3 DNA reads TGTGCCATCAGAGCCGGGCAGGGTTATACTGAAGCTTTCTTT.

The V gene is TRBV6-5, the J gene TRBJ1-5, with D perhaps matching TRBD1 (6 bases). Germline values: CDR1 MNHEY, CDR2 SVGAGI. Trimming took off 6 bases at V and 0 bases at J, with 9 bases between the two ends. There are 14 residues in the CDR3. CDR3 coding DNA: TGTGCCAGCAGGGGACAAAATAGCAATCAGCCCCAGCATTTT. Protein: CASRGQNSNQPQHF.

The rearrangement uses TRBV19 and TRBJ1-6; tentatively, D is TRBD1 (5 bases). Per germline, CDR1 LNHDA and CDR2 SQIVND (reference sequence). This CDR3 spans 15 amino acids. Trimming shortened V by 7 bases and J by 2 bases, and 12 bases separated the two germline ends. The CDR3: CASTLGAAYNSPLHF. CDR3 sequence (DNA): TGTGCCAGTACACTAGGGGCGGCCTATAATTCACCCCTCCACTTT.

The V call is TRBV2, the J call TRBJ2-5; the match to TRBD2 covers 13 bases. This CDR3 comprises 16 residues. In germline, CDR1 is SNHLY, CDR2 FYNNEI. Trimming took 2 bases from V and 5 from J; bases not matched to a gene: 5. This chain's CDR3 is CASSERRGLAGETQYF. For the CDR3, the DNA is TGTGCCAGCAGTGAAAGGAGGGGACTAGCGGGGGAGACCCAGTACTTC.

The chain uses TRBV5-4 and TRBJ1-6; tentative D call: TRBD1 (6 bases). Trimming pared 0 bases from V and 9 bases from J, leaving 19 bases between. Looked up from germline, CDR1 is SGHNT and CDR2 is YYREEE (reference sequence). The CDR3 runs to 17 residues. The DNA for the CDR3 is TGTGCCAGCAGCTTGGTGGGCGGAGGGGGGGTTCGTTCACCCCTCCACTTT. Translating it yields CASSLVGGGGVRSPLHF.

This clone was recorded a few times. The V call is TRBV7-2, the J call TRBJ1-2; D is ambiguous. The CDR3 spans 11 residues. Per the germline V gene, CDR1 is SGHTA and CDR2 is FQGNSA. CDR3 amino acids: CGTTVNYGYTF. The CDR3 nucleotides are TGTGGGACTACCGTAAACTATGGCTACACCTTC.

The V gene is TRBV7-2, the J gene TRBJ2-7, with TRBD1 matching 7 bases. The CDR3 has 13 amino acids. CDR1 is SGHTA and CDR2 is FQGNSA in the germline V gene. V lost 4 bases, J lost 3 bases, and 3 bases stayed unmatched. The CDR3 region is CASSSTGDYEQYF. The CDR3 DNA is TGTGCCAGCAGCTCTACAGGGGACTACGAGCAGTACTTC.

V usage is TRBV7-2 and J usage is TRBJ2-5; D not resolved. This CDR3 spans 13 amino acids. V gave up 1 base and J gave up 3 bases, with 6 bases separating them. CDR1 is SGHTA and CDR2 is FQGNSA in the germline V gene. The CDR3 sequence: CASSLEQKETQYF. CDR3 sequence (DNA): TGTGCCAGCAGCTTAGAACAGAAAGAGACCCAGTACTTC.